Below, 15 T cell receptor beta chains from the same sample are listed, as sequenced in a study of T cell responses to AZD1222 COVID-19 vaccine. Sequencing used immunoSEQ multiplex PCR; TCRdb keeps in-frame clones, though not all of them. The sample lists 150,000 or so clones, roughly 87% occurring once. The sample consisted of peripheral blood, taken on day 0 of AZD1222 vaccination. The receptors were sampled from an adult in good health.

The chain carries TRBV6-2 or TRBV6-3 and TRBJ1-5; D is ambiguous. V lost 5 bases, J lost 9 bases, and 11 bases lay in between. Germline assignment: CDR1 MNHEY and CDR2 SVGEGT. The CDR3 totals 12 residues. CDR3 sequence reads: CASSRRGRPQHF. The CDR3 DNA follows: TGTGCCAGCAGTCGCCGGGGTCGGCCCCAGCATTTT.

The V gene is TRBV10-2, the J gene TRBJ1-3; D is undetermined. Looked up from germline, CDR1 is WSHSY and CDR2 is SAAADI. This CDR3 has 15 amino acids. The V gene lost 3 bases and the J gene lost 0 bases, with 9 bases spanning the gap. In DNA form, the CDR3 reads TGCGCCAGCAGTGAAGGGTGGCACTCTGGAAACACCATATATTTT. Residues: CASSEGWHSGNTIYF.

This chain connects TRBV19 to TRBJ2-1; 9 nucleotides agree with TRBD2. In germline, CDR1 is LNHDA, CDR2 SQIVND (reference sequence). CDR3 length: 15 residues. V lost 7 bases and J lost 8; bases outside the gene matches: 12. The CDR3 region is CASTPTAGGPHEQFF. CDR3 sequence (DNA): TGTGCCAGTACCCCAACGGCGGGAGGGCCCCATGAGCAGTTCTTC. Full variable domain (rest looked up from reference TRBV19 and TRBJ2-1): DGGITQSPKYLFRKEGQNVTLSCEQNLNHDAMYWYRQDPGQGLRLIYYSQIVNDFQKGDIAEGYSVSREKKESFPLTVTSAQKNPTAFYLCASTPTAGGPHEQFFGPGTRLTVL.

The chain employs TRBV2 and TRBJ1-2; possibly TRBD1 for D (6 bases). Germline lookup yields CDR1 SNHLY and CDR2 FYNNEI. Trimming left V 4 bases short and J 2 bases short, with 11 bases between. The CDR3 contains 14 residues. For the CDR3, the DNA is TGTGCCAGCAGTGTAGCAGGGGTGAACTATGGCTACACCTTC. Amino acid sequence: CASSVAGVNYGYTF. Combining the CDR3 with reference TRBV2 and TRBJ1-2 gives the whole variable domain EPEVTQTPSHQVTQMGQEVILRCVPISNHLYFYWYRQILGQKVEFLVSFYNNEISEKSEIFDDQFSVERPDGSNFTLKIRSTKLEDSAMYFCASSVAGVNYGYTFGSGTRLTVV.

The rearrangement uses TRBV28 and TRBJ2-5, with 9 bases fitting TRBD2. The V and J ends lost 5 bases and 4 bases, in that order; junction bases with no gene match: 11. The CDR3 extends over 16 amino acids. The V gene's germline CDR1 is MDHEN and CDR2 SYDVKM. CDR3: CASSGGAGGRSETQYF. DNA for the CDR3: TGTGCCAGCAGTGGGGGTGCGGGAGGGAGATCAGAGACCCAGTACTTC.

This clone appeared a single time. The chain has TRBV4-3 and TRBJ2-7; D might be TRBD1 (5 bases). The germline gives CDR1 LGHNA, CDR2 YSLEER. The CDR3 contains 14 residues. V was shortened by 4 bases and J by 0 bases, with 10 bases between the two germline ends. The CDR3: CASSPGTGSYEQYF. The DNA for the CDR3 is TGCGCCAGCAGCCCAGGCACAGGCTCCTACGAGCAGTACTTC.

This clone was seen just once. The chain links TRBV6-4 to TRBJ1-4, with D perhaps matching TRBD1 (5 bases). The CDR3 runs to 14 residues. V lost 7 bases, J lost 7 bases, and 16 bases lay in between. The germline gives CDR1 MRHNA, CDR2 SNTAGT. The CDR3, as DNA: TGTGCCAGCAAGCAGGGATCGGGGAGTGAAAAACTGTTTTTT. Amino acid sequence: CASKQGSGSEKLFF.

The rearrangement joins TRBV19 to TRBJ1-5; D ambiguous. Germline-derived CDR1 and CDR2 are LNHDA and SQIVND (reference sequence). V shed 6 bases and J shed 5 bases, with 14 bases lying between them. CDR3 length: 14 residues. CDR3 region: CASSLHRAYQPQHF. CDR3 DNA: TGTGCCAGTAGCTTACATAGAGCTTATCAGCCCCAGCATTTT. The variable domain in full, completed from reference TRBV19 and TRBJ1-5, reads DGGITQSPKYLFRKEGQNVTLSCEQNLNHDAMYWYRQDPGQGLRLIYYSQIVNDFQKGDIAEGYSVSREKKESFPLTVTSAQKNPTAFYLCASSLHRAYQPQHFGDGTRLSIL.

The chain has TRBV18 and TRBJ1-4; D is unclear. In germline, CDR1 is KGHSH, CDR2 LQKENI. This CDR3 spans 15 amino acids. V lost 0 bases to trimming and J lost 5 bases, with 10 bases between them. The CDR3 nucleotides read TGTGCCAGCTCACCACCCGGCTTTTCAAATGAAAAACTGTTTTTT. Translated: CASSPPGFSNEKLFF.

This chain connects TRBV10-1 to TRBJ2-3, with D possibly matching TRBD1 (6 bases). CDR1 and CDR2 (germline): WNHNN, SYGVQD (reference sequence). V lost 3 bases to trimming and J lost 3 bases, with 13 bases between them. The CDR3 length is 15 residues. As DNA, the CDR3 is TGCGCCAGCAGTGACGGTTGGACAGCTACAGATACGCAGTATTTT. Encoded protein: CASSDGWTATDTQYF.

The rearrangement joins TRBV3-1 (or the pseudogene TRBV3-2) to TRBJ1-6, with D maybe TRBD1 (6 bases). CDR3 length: 12 amino acids. Germline CDR1 is LGHDT and CDR2 is YNNKEL (reference sequence). Trimming shortened V by 1 base and J by 13 bases, and 8 bases separated the two germline ends. CDR3 protein: CASSQAGQPLHF. Here the CDR3 DNA reads TGTGCCAGCAGCCAAGCTGGACAGCCCCTCCACTTT.

This chain joins TRBV29-1 and TRBJ1-2; 9 bases agree with TRBD1. V lost 6 bases to trimming and J lost 3 bases; unmatched junction nucleotides: 8. The germline V gene encodes CDR1 SQVTM and CDR2 ANQGSEA. CDR3 length: 14 amino acids. The chain's CDR3 is CSVVGTGIDYGYTF. The CDR3 bases are TGCAGCGTCGTTGGGACAGGGATTGACTATGGCTACACCTTC.

The chain couples TRBV6-5 to TRBJ2-7, with no clear D. V shed 2 bases and J shed 3 bases, with 11 bases lying between them. From germline, CDR1 is MNHEY and CDR2 SVGAGI. The CDR3 spans 14 residues. The CDR3 here is CASSYRDGHYEQYF. CDR3 coding DNA: TGTGCCAGCAGTTACAGAGACGGCCACTACGAGCAGTACTTC.

V usage is TRBV27 and J usage is TRBJ2-1, with 14 positions matching TRBD2. The CDR3 runs 17 residues. V dropped 5 bases and J dropped 10; count of bases not matched to a gene: 13. The germline V gene encodes CDR1 MNHEY and CDR2 SMNVEV (reference sequence). In nucleotides, the CDR3 is TGTGCCAGCAGTGATCGCCCTGGGACTAGCGGGAGAAACGAGCAGTTCTTC. Protein product: CASSDRPGTSGRNEQFF.

The chain employs TRBV6-5 and TRBJ1-3; TRBD1 matches 9 bases. V was clipped by 6 bases and J by 9 bases; unmatched bases: 12. CDR1 and CDR2 from the germline V gene are MNHEY and SVGAGI. CDR3 size: 15 residues. CDR3 region: CASSFGTGRVGTIYF. Written as DNA, the CDR3 is TGTGCCAGCAGCTTCGGGACAGGGAGAGTTGGCACCATATATTTT.